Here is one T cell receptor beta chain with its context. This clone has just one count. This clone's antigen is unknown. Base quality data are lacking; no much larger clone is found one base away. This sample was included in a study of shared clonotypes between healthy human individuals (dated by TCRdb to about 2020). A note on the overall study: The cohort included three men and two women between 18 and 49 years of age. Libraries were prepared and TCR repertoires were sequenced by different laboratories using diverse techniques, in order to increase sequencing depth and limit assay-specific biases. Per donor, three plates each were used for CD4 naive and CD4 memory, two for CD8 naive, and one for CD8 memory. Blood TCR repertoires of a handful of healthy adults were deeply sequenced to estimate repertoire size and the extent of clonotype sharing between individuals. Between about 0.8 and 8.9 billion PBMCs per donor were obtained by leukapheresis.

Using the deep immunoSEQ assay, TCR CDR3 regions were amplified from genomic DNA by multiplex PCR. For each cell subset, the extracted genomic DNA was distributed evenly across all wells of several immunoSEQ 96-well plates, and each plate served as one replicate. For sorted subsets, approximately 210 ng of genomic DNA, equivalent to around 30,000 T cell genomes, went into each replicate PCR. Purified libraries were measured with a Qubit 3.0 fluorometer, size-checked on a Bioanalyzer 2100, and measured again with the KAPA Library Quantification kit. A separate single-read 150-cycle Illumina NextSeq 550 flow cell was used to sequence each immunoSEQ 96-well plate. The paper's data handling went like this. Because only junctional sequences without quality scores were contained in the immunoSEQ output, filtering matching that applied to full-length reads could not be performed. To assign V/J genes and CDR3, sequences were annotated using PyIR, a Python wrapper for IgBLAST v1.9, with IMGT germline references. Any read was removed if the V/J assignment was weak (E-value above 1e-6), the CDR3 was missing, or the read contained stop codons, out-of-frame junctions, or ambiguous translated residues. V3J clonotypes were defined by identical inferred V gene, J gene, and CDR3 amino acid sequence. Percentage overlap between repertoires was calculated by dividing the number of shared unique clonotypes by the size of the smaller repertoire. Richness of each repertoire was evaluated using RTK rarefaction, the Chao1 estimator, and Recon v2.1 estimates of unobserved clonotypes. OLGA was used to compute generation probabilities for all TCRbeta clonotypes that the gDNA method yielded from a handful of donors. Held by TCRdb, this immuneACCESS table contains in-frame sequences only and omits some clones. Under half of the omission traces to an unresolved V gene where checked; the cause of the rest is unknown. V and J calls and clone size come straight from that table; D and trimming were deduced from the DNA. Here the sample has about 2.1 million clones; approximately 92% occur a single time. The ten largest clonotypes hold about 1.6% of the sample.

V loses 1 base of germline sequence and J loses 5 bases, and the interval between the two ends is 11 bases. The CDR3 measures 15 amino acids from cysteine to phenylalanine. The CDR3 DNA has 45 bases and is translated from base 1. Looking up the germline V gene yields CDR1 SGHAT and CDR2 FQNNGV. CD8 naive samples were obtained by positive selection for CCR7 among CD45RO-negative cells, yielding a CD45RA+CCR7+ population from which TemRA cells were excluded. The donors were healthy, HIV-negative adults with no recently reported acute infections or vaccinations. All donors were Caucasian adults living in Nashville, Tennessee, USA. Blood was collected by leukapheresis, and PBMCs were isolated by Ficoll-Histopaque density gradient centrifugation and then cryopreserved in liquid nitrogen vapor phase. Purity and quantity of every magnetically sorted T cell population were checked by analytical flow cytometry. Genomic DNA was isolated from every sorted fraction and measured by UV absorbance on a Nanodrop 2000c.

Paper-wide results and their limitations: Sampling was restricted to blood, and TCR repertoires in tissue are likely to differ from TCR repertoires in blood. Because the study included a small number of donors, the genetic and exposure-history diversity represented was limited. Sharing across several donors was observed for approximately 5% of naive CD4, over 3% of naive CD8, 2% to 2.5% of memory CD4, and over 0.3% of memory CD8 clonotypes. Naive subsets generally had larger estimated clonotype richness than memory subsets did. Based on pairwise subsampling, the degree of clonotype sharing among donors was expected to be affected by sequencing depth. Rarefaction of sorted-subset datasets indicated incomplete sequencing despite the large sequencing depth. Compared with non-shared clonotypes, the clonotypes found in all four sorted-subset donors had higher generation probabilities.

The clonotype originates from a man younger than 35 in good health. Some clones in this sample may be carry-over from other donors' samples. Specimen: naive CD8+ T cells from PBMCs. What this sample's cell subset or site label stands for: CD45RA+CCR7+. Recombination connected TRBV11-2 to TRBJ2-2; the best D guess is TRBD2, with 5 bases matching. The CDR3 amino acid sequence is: CASSLGGRRTGELFF. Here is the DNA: TGTGCCAGCAGCTTAGGAGGGAGACGAACCGGGGAGCTGTTTTTT. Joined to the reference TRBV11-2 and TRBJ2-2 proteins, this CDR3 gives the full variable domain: EAGVAQSPRYKIIEKRQSVAFWCNPISGHATLYWYQQILGQGPKLLIQFQNNGVVDDSQLPKDRFSAERLKGVDSTLKIQPAKLEDSAVYLCASSLGGRRTGELFFGEGSRLTVL.